This T cell receptor (beta chain) comes out of a study of blood T cell repertoires in COVID-19. Germline V gene lookup returns CDR1 SGHRS and CDR2 YFSETQ. The CDR3 length is 16 residues. Trimming shortened V by 0 bases and J by 0 bases, and 12 bases separated the two germline ends. The assay was immunoSEQ multiplex PCR, and TCRdb's table has in-frame clones only and misses some. This sample yields around 140,000 clones, of which around 84% are seen a single time; 4.8% belongs to the top ten. The clonotype was recovered from a human donor in a cohort sampled during active COVID-19. Sequenced sample: peripheral blood. The chain recombines TRBV5-1 with TRBJ1-1, with a possible D match to TRBD1 (6 bases). CDR3 residues: CASSLGWGQMNTEAFF. CDR3 DNA sequence: TGCGCCAGCAGCTTGGGTTGGGGGCAGATGAACACTGAAGCTTTCTTT.